The source of this T cell receptor (beta chain) is a study of blood T cell repertoires in COVID-19. Assay used: immunoSEQ multiplex PCR; TCRdb lists only in-frame clones, some missing. In the table there are roughly 700,000 clones, just under 90% of which are singletons. Sequencing was done on a sample of peripheral blood. The source of this sequence is a woman younger than 30 with acute or convalescent COVID-19.

The CDR3 here is CASSASLRTTDGYTF. The CDR3 DNA sequence: TGTGCCAGCAGCGCGAGCCTTAGGACGACAGATGGCTACACCTTC. The chain combines TRBV6-5 with TRBJ1-2; a possible D gene is TRBD1 (5 bases). The CDR3 contains 15 residues. The ends were cut back, 6 bases at V and 6 bases at J, with 20 bases in the middle. Germline V lookup: CDR1 MNHEY, CDR2 SVGAGI.